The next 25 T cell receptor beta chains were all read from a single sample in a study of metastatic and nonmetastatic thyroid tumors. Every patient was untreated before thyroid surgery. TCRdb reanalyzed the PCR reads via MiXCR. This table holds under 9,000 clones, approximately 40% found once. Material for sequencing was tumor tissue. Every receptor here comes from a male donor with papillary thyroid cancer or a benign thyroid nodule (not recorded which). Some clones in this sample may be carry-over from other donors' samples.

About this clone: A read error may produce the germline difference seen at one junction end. The CDR3 reads CANSQPQRVLSGTTDTQYF. CDR3 DNA sequence: TGCGCCAACAGCCAGCCCCAACGGGTGTTATCGGGAACCACAGATACGCAGTATTTT. The V call is TRBV5-1, the J call TRBJ2-3, with TRBD2 as a possible D gene (5 bases). The CDR3 consists of 19 residues. The V gene's germline CDR1 is SGHRS and CDR2 YFSETQ. The full variable domain, in which reference TRBV5-1 and TRBJ2-3 provide the parts outside the CDR3, is KAGVTQTPRYLIKTRGQQVTLSCSPISGHRSVSWYQQTPGQGLQFLFEYFSETQRNKGNFPGRFSGRQFSNSRSEMNVSTLELGDSALYLCANSQPQRVLSGTTDTQYFGPGTRLTVL.

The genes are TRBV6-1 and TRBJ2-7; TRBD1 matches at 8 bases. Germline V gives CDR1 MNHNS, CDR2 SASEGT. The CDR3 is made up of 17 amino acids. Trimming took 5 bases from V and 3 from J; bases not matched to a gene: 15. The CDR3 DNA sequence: TGTGCCAGCAGTCGCGACAGGGGAGGCCAAGGTCGCTACGAGCAGTACTTC. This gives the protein CASSRDRGGQGRYEQYF.

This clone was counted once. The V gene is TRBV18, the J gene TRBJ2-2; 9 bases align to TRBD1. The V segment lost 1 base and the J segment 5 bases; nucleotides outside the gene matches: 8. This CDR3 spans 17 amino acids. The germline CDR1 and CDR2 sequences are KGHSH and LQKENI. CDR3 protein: CASSPRPQGASTGELFF. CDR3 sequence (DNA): TGTGCCAGCTCACCACGCCCACAGGGGGCATCTACCGGGGAGCTGTTTTTT.

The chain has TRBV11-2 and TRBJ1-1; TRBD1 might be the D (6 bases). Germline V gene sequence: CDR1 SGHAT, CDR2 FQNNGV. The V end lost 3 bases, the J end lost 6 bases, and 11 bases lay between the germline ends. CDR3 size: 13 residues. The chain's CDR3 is CASSLLQGSEAFF. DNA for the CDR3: TGTGCCAGCAGCTTGCTACAGGGTTCTGAAGCTTTCTTT.

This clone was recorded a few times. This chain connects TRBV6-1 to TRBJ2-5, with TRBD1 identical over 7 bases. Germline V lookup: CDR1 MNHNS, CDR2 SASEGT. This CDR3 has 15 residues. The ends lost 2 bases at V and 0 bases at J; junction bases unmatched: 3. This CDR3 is CASSETQGHQETQYF. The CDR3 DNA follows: TGTGCCAGCAGTGAAACACAGGGGCACCAAGAGACCCAGTACTTC.

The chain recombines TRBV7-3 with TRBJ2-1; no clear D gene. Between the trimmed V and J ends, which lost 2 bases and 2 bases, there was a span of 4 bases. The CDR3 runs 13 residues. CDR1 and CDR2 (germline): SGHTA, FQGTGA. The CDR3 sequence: CASSLDAYNEQFF. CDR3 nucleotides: TGTGCCAGCAGCTTAGATGCCTACAATGAGCAGTTCTTC.

The CDR3 here is CASLQGASFYEQYF. CDR3 nucleotide sequence: TGTGCCAGCCTACAAGGGGCCTCGTTCTACGAGCAGTACTTC. The chain couples TRBV6-2 or TRBV6-3 to TRBJ2-7; weak D call: TRBD1 (5 bases). Germline CDR1 is MNHEY and CDR2 is SVGEGT. The CDR3 runs to 14 residues. V lost 8 bases and J lost 3, with 17 bases in between.

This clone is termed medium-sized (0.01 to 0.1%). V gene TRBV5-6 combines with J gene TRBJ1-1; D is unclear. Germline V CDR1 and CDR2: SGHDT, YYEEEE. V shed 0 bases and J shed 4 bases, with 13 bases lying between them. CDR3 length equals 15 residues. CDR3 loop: CASSLGLGEATEAFF. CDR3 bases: TGTGCCAGCAGCTTGGGTCTGGGAGAGGCCACTGAAGCTTTCTTT.

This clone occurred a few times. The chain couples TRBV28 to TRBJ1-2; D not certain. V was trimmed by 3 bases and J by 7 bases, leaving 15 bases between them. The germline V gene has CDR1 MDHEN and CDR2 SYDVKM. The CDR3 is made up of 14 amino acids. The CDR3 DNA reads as TGTGCCAGCAGTTTGGGTACGGGATATGGTGGCTACACCTTC. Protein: CASSLGTGYGGYTF.

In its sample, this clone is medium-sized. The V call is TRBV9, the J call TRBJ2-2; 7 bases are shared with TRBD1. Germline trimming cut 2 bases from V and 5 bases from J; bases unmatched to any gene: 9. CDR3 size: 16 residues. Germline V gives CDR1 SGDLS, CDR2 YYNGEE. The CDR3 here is CASSVGNRGRTGELFF. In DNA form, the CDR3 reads TGTGCCAGCAGCGTTGGGAACAGGGGTCGAACCGGGGAGCTGTTTTTT.

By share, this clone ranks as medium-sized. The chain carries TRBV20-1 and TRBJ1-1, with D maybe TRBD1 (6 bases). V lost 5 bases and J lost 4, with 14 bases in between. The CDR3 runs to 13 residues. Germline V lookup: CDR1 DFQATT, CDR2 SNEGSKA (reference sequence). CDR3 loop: CSAYRALGTEAFF. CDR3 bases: TGCAGTGCTTACAGGGCGCTGGGCACTGAAGCTTTCTTT.

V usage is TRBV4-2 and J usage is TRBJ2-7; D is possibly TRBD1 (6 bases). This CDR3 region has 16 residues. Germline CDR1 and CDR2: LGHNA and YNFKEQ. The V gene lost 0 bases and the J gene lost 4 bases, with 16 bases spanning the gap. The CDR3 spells CASSQDPLQGRYEQYF. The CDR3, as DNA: TGTGCCAGCAGCCAAGACCCACTACAGGGAAGGTACGAGCAGTACTTC.

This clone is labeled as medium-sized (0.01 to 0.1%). The DNA of the CDR3 is TGTGCCACCAGTGATTTGCAAGCCAGCAATGAGCAGTTCTTC. Amino acid sequence: CATSDLQASNEQFF. This sequence joins TRBV24-1 and TRBJ2-1; no clear D gene. The CDR3 has 14 amino acids. V gave up 0 bases and J gave up 6 bases, with 8 bases separating them. Germline V CDR1 and CDR2: KGHDR, SFDVKD.

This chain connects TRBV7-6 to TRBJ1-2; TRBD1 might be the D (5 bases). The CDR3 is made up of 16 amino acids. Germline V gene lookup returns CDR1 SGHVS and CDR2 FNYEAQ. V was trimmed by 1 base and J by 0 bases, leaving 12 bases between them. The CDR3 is CASSLESGRANYGYTF. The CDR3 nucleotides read TGTGCCAGCAGCTTAGAAAGCGGCAGGGCTAACTATGGCTACACCTTC. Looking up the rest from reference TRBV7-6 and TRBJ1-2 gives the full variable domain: GAGVSQSPRYKVTKRGQDVALRCDPISGHVSLYWYRQALGQGPEFLTYFNYEAQQDKSGLPNDRFSAERPEGSISTLTIQRTEQRDSAMYRCASSLESGRANYGYTFGSGTRLTVV.

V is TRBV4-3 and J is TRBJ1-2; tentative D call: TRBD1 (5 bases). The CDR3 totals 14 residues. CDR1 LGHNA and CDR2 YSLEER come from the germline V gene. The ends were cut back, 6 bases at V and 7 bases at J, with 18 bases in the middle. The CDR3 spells CASRGPARAIGYTF. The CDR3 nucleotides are TGCGCCAGCAGGGGGCCGGCCAGGGCTATTGGCTACACCTTC.

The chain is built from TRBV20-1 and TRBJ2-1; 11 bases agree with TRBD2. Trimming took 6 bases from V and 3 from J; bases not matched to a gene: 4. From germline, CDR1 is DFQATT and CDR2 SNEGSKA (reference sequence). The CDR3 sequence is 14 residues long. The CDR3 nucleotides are TGCAGTGCGAAACTAGCGGGAGACTACAATGAGCAGTTCTTC. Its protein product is CSAKLAGDYNEQFF.

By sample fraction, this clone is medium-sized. CDR3 bases: TGTGCCAGCAGTCCCTCGGACAGGTCTGTAGCTTTCTTT. This gives the protein CASSPSDRSVAFF. The chain employs TRBV6-2 or TRBV6-3 and TRBJ1-1, with 7 nucleotides matching TRBD1. Germline V CDR1 and CDR2: MNHEY, SVGEGT. This CDR3 contains 13 residues. V shed 5 bases, J shed 10 bases, and the junction held 10 bases outside the gene matches.

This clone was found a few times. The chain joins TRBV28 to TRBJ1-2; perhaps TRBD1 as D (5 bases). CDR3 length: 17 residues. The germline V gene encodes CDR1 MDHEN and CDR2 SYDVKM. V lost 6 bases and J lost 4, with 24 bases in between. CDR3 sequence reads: CASSPGALQVRSYGYTF. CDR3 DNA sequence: TGTGCCAGCAGCCCAGGTGCGCTACAGGTTCGCAGCTATGGCTACACCTTC.

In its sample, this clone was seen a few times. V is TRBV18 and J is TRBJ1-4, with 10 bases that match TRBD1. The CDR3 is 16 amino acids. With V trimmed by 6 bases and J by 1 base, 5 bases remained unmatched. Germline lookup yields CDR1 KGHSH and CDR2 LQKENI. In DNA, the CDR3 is TGTGCCAGCTCTCAAGGACAGGGGGTAACTAATGAAAAACTGTTTTTT. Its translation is CASSQGQGVTNEKLFF.

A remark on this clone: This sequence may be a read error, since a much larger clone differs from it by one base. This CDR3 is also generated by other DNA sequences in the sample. The CDR3: CASGKQGSRQFF. Here the CDR3 DNA reads TGTGCCAGCGGAAAACAGGGGTCTCGTCAGTTCTTC. The chain has TRBV6-1 and TRBJ2-1, with TRBD1 identical over 7 bases. The V gene's germline CDR1 is MNHNS and CDR2 SASEGT. With V trimmed by 8 bases and J by 13 bases, 11 bases remained unmatched. The CDR3 runs to 12 residues.

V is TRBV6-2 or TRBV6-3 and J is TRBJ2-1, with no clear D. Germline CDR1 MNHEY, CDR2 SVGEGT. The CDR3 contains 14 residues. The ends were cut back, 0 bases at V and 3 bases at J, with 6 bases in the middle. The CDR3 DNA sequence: TGTGCCAGCAGTTACTCCAGCGTCTACAATGAGCAGTTCTTC. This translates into CASSYSSVYNEQFF.

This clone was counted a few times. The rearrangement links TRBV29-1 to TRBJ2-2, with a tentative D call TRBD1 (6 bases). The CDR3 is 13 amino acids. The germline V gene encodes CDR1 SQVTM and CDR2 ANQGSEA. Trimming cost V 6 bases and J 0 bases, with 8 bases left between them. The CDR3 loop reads CSVGQTNTGELFF. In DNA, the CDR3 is TGCAGCGTGGGACAAACGAACACCGGGGAGCTGTTTTTT.

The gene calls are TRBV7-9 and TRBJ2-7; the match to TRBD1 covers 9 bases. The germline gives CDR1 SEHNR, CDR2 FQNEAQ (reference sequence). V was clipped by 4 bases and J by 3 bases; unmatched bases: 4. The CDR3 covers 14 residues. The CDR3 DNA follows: TGTGCCAGCAGCTCCGGGACAGGGTACTACGAGCAGTACTTC. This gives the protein CASSSGTGYYEQYF.

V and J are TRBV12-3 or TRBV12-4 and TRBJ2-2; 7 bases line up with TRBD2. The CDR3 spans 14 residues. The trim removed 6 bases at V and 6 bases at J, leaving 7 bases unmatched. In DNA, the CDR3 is TGTGCCAGCAGCCTGGCGGGAGACGCCGGGGAGCTGTTTTTT. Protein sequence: CASSLAGDAGELFF.

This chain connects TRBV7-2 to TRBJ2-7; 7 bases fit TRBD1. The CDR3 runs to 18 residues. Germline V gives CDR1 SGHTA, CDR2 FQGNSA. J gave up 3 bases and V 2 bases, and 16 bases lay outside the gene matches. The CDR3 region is CASSLPQNYPGQSYEQYF. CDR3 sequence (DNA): TGTGCCAGCAGCTTACCGCAAAATTATCCGGGACAGAGCTACGAGCAGTACTTC.